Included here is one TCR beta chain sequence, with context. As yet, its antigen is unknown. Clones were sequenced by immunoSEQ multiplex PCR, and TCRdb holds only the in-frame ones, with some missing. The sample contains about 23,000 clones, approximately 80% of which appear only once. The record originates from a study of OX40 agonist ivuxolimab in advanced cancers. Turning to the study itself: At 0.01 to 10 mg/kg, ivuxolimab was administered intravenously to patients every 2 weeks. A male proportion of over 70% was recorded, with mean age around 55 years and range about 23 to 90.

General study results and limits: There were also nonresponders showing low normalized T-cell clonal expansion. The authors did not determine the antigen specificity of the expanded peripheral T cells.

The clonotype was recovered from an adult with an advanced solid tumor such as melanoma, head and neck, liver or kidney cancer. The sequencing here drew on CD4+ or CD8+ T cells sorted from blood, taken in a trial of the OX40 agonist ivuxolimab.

The CDR3: CASSQELRSSGANVLTF. CDR3 in DNA: TGCGCCAGCAGCCAAGAATTACGGAGCTCTGGGGCCAACGTCCTGACTTTC. The V call is TRBV4-3, the J call TRBJ2-6, with no clear D. Trimming shortened V by 0 bases and J by 0 bases, and 9 bases separated the two germline ends. This CDR3 has 17 amino acids. Germline CDR1 reads LGHNA; CDR2 reads YSLEER.